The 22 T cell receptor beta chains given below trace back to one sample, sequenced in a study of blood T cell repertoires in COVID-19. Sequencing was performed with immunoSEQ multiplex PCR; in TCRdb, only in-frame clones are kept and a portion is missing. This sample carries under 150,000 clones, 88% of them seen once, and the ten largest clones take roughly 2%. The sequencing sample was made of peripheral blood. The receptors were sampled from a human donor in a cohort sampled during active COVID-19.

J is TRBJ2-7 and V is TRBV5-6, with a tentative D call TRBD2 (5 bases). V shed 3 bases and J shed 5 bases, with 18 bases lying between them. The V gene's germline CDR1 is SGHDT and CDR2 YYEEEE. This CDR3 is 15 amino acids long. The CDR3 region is CASSSRGIRGDEQYF. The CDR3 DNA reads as TGTGCCAGCAGCTCTCGGGGTATCCGAGGTGACGAGCAGTACTTC.

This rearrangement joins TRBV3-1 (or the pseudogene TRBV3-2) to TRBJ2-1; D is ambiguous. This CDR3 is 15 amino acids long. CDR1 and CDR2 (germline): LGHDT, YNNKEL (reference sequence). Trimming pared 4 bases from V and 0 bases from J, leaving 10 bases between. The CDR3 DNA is TGTGCCAGCAGCCCAGACCCCAGCTCCTACAATGAGCAGTTCTTC. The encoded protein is CASSPDPSSYNEQFF.

The CDR3: CASSQVTPASSRTDTQYF. CDR3 DNA sequence: TGCGCCAGCAGCCAAGTGACCCCAGCTAGCAGCCGCACAGATACGCAGTATTTT. The rearrangement joins TRBV4-3 to TRBJ2-3; the D gene is possibly TRBD2 (5 bases). Germline-derived CDR1 and CDR2 are LGHNA and YSLEER. The CDR3 extends over 18 amino acids. V lost 1 base and J 1 base, leaving 18 bases between the germline ends.

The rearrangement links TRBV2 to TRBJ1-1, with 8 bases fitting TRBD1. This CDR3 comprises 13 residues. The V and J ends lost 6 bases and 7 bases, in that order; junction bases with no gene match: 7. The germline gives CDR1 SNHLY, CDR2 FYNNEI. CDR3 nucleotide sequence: TGTGCCAGCAGCCGGACAGGGAACGGTGAAGCTTTCTTT. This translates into CASSRTGNGEAFF.

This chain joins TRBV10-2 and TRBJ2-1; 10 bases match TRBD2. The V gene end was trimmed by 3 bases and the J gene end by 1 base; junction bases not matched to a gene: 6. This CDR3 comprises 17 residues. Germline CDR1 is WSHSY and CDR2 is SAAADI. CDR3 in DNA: TGCGCCAGCAGTGATCCTGTAGCGGGAGGTTCCTACAATGAGCAGTTCTTC. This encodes CASSDPVAGGSYNEQFF.

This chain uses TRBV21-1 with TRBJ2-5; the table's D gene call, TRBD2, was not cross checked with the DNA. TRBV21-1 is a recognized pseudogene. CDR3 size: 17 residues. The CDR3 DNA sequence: TGTGCCAGCAGCCCTGGATGCTCCCTGGCGGGCCAAGAGACCCAGTACTTC. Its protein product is CASSPGCSLAGQETQYF.

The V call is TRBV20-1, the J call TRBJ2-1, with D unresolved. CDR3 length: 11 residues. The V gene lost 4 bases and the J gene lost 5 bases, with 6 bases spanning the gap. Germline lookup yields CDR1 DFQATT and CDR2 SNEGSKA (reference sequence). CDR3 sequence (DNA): TGCAGTGCTACACAGAACAATGAGCAGTTCTTC. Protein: CSATQNNEQFF.

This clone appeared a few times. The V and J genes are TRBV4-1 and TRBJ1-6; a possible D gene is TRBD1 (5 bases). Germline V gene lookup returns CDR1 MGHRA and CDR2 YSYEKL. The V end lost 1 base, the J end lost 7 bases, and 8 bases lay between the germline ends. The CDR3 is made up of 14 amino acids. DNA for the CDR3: TGCGCCAGCAGCCAAGGCCCAGGGAATTCACCCCTCCACTTT. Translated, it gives CASSQGPGNSPLHF.

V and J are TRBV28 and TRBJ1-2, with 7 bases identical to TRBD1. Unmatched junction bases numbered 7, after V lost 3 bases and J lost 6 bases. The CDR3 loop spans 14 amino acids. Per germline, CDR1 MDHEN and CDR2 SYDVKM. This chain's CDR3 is CASSLGQLGDGYTF. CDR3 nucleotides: TGTGCCAGCAGTTTGGGACAGCTAGGCGATGGCTACACCTTC.

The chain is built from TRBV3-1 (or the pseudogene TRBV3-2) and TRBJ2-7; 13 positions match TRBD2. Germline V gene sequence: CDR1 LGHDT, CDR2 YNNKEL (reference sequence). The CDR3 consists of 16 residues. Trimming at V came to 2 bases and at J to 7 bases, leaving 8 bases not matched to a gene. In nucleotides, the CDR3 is TGTGCCAGCAGCCAAAAAACTAGCGGGAGGGCCGGGGAGCAGTACTTC. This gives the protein CASSQKTSGRAGEQYF.

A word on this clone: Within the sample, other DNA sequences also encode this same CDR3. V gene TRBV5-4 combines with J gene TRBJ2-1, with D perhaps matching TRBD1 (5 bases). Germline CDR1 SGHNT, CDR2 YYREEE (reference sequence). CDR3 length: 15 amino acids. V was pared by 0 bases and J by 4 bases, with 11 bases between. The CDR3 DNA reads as TGTGCCAGCAGCTTGGCTGGACAACCTTACAATGAGCAGTTCTTC. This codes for CASSLAGQPYNEQFF. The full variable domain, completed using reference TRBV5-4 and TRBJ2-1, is ETGVTQSPTHLIKTRGQQVTLRCSSQSGHNTVSWYQQALGQGPQFIFQYYREEENGRGNFPPRFSGLQFPNYSSELNVNALELDDSALYLCASSLAGQPYNEQFFGPGTRLTVL.

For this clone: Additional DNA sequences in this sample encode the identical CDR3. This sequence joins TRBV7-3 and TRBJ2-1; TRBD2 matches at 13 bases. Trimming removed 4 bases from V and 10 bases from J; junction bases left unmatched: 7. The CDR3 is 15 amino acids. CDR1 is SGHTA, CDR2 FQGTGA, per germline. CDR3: CASSSGLAGAGEQFF. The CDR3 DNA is TGTGCCAGCAGCTCCGGACTAGCGGGGGCCGGAGAGCAGTTCTTC. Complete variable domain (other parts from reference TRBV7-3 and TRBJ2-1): GAGVSQTPSNKVTEKGKYVELRCDPISGHTALYWYRQSLGQGPEFLIYFQGTGAADDSGLPNDRFFAVRPEGSVSTLKIQRTERGDSAVYLCASSSGLAGAGEQFFGPGTRLTVL.

The CDR3 region is CASRIPGQARDTQYF. Here the CDR3 DNA reads TGTGCCAGCAGAATACCGGGACAGGCTAGGGATACGCAGTATTTT. J is TRBJ2-3 and V is TRBV6-5, with 8 bases lining up with TRBD1. The CDR3 has 15 residues. The V and J ends lost 6 bases and 6 bases, in that order; junction bases with no gene match: 11. The V gene's germline CDR1 is MNHEY and CDR2 SVGAGI.

CDR3 amino acids: CASSLQGQGSQETQYF. The CDR3 DNA reads TGTGCCAGCTCACTCCAGGGACAGGGCTCCCAAGAGACCCAGTACTTC. The rearrangement joins TRBV18 to TRBJ2-5; TRBD1 aligns across 9 bases. CDR3 size: 16 residues. V trimming: 4 bases; J trimming: 1 base; junction bases outside the gene matches: 7. Germline V gene data show CDR1 as KGHSH and CDR2 as LQKENI.

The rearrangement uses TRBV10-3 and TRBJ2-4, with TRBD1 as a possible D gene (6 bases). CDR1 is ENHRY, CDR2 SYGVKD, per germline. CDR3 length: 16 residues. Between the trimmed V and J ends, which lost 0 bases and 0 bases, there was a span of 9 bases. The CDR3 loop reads CAISESQGRAKNIQYF. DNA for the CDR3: TGTGCCATCAGTGAGTCGCAGGGGAGAGCCAAAAACATTCAGTACTTC.

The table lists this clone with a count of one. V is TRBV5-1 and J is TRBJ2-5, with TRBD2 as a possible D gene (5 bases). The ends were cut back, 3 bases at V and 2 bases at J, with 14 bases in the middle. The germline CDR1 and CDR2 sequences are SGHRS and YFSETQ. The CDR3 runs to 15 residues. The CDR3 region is CASSSATIPQETQYF. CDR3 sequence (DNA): TGCGCCAGCAGCTCGGCGACTATCCCACAAGAGACCCAGTACTTC.

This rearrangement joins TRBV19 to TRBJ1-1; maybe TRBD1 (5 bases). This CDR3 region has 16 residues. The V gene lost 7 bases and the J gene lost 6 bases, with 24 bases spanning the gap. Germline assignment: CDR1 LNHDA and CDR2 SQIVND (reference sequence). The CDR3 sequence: CASNPGRDGGDPEAFF. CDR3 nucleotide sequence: TGTGCCAGTAACCCGGGGAGGGACGGGGGGGACCCTGAAGCTTTCTTT.

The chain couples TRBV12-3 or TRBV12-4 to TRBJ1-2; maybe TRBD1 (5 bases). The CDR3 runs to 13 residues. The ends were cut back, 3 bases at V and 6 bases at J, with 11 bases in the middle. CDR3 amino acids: CASSLFRVDGYTF. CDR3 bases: TGTGCCAGCAGTTTGTTCAGGGTAGATGGCTACACCTTC.

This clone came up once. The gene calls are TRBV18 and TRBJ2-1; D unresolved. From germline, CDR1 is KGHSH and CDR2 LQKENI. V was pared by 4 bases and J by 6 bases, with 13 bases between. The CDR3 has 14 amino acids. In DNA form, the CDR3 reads TGTGCCAGCTCACATCCCGCAGGCCGCAATGAGCAGTTCTTC. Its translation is CASSHPAGRNEQFF.

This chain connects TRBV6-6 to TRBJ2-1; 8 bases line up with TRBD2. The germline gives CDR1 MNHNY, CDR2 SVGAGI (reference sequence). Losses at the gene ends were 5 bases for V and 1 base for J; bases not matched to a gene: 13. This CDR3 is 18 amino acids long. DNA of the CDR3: TGTGCCAGCAGTCGCGGACTAGCAGATGGAAGGTCCTACAATGAGCAGTTCTTC. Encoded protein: CASSRGLADGRSYNEQFF.

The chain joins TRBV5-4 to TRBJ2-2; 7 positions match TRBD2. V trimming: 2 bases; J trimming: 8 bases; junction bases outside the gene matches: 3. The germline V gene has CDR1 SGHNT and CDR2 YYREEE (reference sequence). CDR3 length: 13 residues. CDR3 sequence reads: CASSFAGVGELFF. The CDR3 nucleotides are TGTGCCAGCAGCTTCGCGGGAGTAGGGGAGCTGTTTTTT.

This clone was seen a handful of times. The CDR3 nucleotides read TGTGCCAGCAGCCGGACTGCCTACGAGCAGTACTTC. Protein sequence: CASSRTAYEQYF. V usage is TRBV2 and J usage is TRBJ2-7; weak D call: TRBD2 (5 bases). Deletions cut 6 bases from V and 2 bases from J, with 8 bases between. This CDR3 is built from 12 residues. CDR1 is SNHLY, CDR2 FYNNEI, per germline.